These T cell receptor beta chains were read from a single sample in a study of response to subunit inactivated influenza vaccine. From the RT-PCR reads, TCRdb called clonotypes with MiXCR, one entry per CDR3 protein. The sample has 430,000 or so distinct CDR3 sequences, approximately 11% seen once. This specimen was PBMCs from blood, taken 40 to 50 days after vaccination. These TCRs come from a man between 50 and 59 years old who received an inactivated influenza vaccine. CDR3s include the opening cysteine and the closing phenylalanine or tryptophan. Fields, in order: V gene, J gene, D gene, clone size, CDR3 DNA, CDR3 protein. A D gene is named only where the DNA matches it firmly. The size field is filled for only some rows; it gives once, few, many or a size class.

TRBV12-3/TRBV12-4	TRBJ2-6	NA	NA	TGTGCCAGCAGTTTATTGGCTGGGGACTCTGGGGCCAACGTCCTGACTTTC	CASSLLAGDSGANVLTF
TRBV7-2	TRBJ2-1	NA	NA	TGTGCCAGCGGTTCGACGGGGTGGGAGCAGTTCTTC	CASGSTGWEQFF
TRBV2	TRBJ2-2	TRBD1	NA	TGTGCCAGCAGCGGGACAGCGGCGAACACCGGGGAGCTGTTTTTT	CASSGTAANTGELFF
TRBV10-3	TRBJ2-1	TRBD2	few	TGTGCCATCAGTGAAACACTAGCGGGACATTACAATGAGCAGTTCTTC	CAISETLAGHYNEQFF
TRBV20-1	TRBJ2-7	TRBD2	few	TGCAGTGCTAGTACACTAGCGGGAATTACATCGGAGTACGAGCAGTACTTC	CSASTLAGITSEYEQYF
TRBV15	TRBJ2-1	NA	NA	TGTGCCACCAGCAGAGAATTCGGCGGATCCTACAATGAGCAGTTCTTC	CATSREFGGSYNEQFF
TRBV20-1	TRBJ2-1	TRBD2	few	TGCAGTGTTATTCCCTTGACTAGCGGGACCAATGAGCAGTTCTTC	CSVIPLTSGTNEQFF
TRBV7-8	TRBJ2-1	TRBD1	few	TGTGCCAGCAGCCCAGGGACAGGGGAATGGTACAATGAGCAGTTCTTC	CASSPGTGEWYNEQFF
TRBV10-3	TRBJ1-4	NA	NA	TGTGCCATCAGCCGGGACACTCCCGGGACGAGTGAAAAACTGTTTTTT	CAISRDTPGTSEKLFF
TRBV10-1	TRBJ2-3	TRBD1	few	TGCGCCAGCAGTCTACAAGGGACAGGTGCAGATACGCAGTATTTT	CASSLQGTGADTQYF
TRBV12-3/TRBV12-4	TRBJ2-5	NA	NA	TGTGCCAGTAGTTTAACAGACAGTTCCCAAGAGACCCAGTACTTC	CASSLTDSSQETQYF
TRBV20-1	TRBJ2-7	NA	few	TGCAGTGCTAGGGGGGCTCCCGGGCACTACGAGCAGTACTTC	CSARGAPGHYEQYF
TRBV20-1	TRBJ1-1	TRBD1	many	TGCAGTGCTAGAGGGGGACAGGGGAACACTGAAGCTTTCTTT	CSARGGQGNTEAFF
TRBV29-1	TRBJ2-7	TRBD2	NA	TGCAGCGTTGGCCCCGTCAGCGGGGGGACCCCCTACGAGCAGTACTTC	CSVGPVSGGTPYEQYF
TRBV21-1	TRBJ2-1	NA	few	TGTGCCAGCAGCAAAGCCCTGGACAGGGGACGGACTAGCGGGAGGGGGAATGAGCAGTTCTTC	CASSKALDRGRTSGRGNEQFF
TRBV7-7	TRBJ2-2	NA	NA	TGTGCCAGCAGCGCCAGGGTCTCTGGGGAGCTGTTTTTT	CASSARVSGELFF
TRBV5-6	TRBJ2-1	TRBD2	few	TGTGCCAGCAGCTATCGGACTAGCGGGCTCCACTACAATGAGCAGTTCTTC	CASSYRTSGLHYNEQFF
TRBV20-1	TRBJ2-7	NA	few	TGCAGTGCTCCGGGACTCGAGACCTACGAGCAGTACTTC	CSAPGLETYEQYF
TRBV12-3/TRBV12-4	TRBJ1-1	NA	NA	TGTGCCAGCAGCAGGGGAGGCACTGAAGCTTTCTTT	CASSRGGTEAFF
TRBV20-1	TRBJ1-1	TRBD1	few	TGCAGTGCTTTCTTATGGGGACAGGCGAACACTGAAGCTTTCTTT	CSAFLWGQANTEAFF
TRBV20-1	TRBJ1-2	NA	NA	TGCAGTGCTAGAGTGTCACAGACCTATGGCTACACCTTC	CSARVSQTYGYTF
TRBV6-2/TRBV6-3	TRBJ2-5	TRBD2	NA	TGTGCCAGCAGTTCCGGGACTAGCACTCAAGAGACCCAGTACTTC	CASSSGTSTQETQYF
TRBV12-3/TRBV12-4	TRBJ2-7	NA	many	TGTGCCAGCAGTTTAGCAGGGGGGGACGAGCAGTACTTC	CASSLAGGDEQYF
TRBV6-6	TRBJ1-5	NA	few	TGTGCCACGCGACAGGCTGATCAGCCCCAGCATTTT	CATRQADQPQHF
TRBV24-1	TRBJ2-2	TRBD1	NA	TGTGCCACCAGTGATTTGTACAGGGGGCCCACCGGGGAGCTGTTTTTT	CATSDLYRGPTGELFF
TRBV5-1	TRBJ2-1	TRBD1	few	TGCGCCAGCAGCCGTCAAGGACAGGGGGCGGGTAATGAGCAGTTCTTC	CASSRQGQGAGNEQFF